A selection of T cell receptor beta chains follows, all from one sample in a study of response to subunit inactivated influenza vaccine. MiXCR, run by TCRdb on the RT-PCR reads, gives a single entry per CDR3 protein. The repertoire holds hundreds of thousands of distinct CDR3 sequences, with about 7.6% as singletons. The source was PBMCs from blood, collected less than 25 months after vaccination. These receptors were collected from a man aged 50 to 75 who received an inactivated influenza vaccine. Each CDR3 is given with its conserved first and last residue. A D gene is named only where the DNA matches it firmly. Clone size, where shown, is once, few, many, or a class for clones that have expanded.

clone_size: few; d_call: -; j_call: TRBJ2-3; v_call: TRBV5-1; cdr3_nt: TGCGCCAGCAGCTTGCAAGGGACACGGAGCACAGATACGCAGTATTTT; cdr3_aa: CASSLQGTRSTDTQYF
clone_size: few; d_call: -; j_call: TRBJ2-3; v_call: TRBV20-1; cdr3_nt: TGCAGTGCTAGTACCGCCCCGCGCACAGATACGCAGTATTTT; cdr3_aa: CSASTAPRTDTQYF
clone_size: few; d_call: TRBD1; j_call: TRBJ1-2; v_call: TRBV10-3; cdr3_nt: TGTGCCATCAGTGAGTCGGGACAGGGTATTGGAGGCTACACCTTC; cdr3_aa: CAISESGQGIGGYTF
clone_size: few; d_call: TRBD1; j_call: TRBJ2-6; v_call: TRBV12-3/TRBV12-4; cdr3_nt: TGTGCCAGCAGCCTCGGGACAGGGTGGGTCGGGGCCAACGTCCTGACTTTC; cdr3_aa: CASSLGTGWVGANVLTF
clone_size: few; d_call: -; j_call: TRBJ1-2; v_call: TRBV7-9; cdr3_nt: TGTGCCAGCAGCTTAGAACTCCGCGGGATCAGCTATGGCTACACCTTC; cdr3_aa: CASSLELRGISYGYTF
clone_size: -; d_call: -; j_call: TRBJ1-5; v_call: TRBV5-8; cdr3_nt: TGTGCCAGCAGCCCCGGGACCCAAATCGGGAAGCCCCAGCATTTT; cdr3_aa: CASSPGTQIGKPQHF
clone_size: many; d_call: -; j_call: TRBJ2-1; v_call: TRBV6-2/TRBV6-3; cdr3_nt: TGTGCCAGCAGTACGCAACTCAACAATGAGCAGTTCTTC; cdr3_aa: CASSTQLNNEQFF
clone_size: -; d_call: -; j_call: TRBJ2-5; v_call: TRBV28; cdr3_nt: TGTGCCAGCAGTTTATATAGTGGGTCTACTGCGGAGACCCAGTACTTC; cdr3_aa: CASSLYSGSTAETQYF
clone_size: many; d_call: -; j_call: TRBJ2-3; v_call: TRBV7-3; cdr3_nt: TGTGCCAGCAGTCTCGGGACACCCATGACCGATACGCAGTATTTT; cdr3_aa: CASSLGTPMTDTQYF
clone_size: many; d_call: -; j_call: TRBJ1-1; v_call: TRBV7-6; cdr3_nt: TGTGCCAGCAGCTTAGCTGAAGTTAACACTGAAGCTTTCTTT; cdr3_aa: CASSLAEVNTEAFF
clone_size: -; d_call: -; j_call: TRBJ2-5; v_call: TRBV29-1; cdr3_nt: TGCAGCGTTACGACTTGGGCTAAAGAGACCCAGTACTTC; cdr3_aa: CSVTTWAKETQYF
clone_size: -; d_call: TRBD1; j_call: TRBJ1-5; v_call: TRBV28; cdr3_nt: TGTGCCAGCAACCCCAAATGGACAGGGATTGTTCAGCCCCAGCATTTT; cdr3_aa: CASNPKWTGIVQPQHF
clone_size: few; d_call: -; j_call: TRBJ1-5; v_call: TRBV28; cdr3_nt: TGTGCCAGCAGTTTGCGCGGTCAGGGGTGGAGCAATCAGCCCCAGCATTTT; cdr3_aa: CASSLRGQGWSNQPQHF
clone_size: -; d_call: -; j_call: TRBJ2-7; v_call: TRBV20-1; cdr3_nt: TGCAGTGCTGCAGGGCTCGCCTACGAGCAGTACTTC; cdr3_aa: CSAAGLAYEQYF
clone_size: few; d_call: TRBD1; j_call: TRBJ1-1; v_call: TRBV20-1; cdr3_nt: TGCAGTGCTTCAACCGGGACAGGGGGGAACACTGAAGCTTTCTTT; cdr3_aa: CSASTGTGGNTEAFF
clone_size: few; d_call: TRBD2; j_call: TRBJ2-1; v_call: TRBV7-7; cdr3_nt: TGTGCCAGCAGCTTAAAACCCCATAGCGGGAGCTCCTACAATGAGCAGTTCTTC; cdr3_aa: CASSLKPHSGSSYNEQFF
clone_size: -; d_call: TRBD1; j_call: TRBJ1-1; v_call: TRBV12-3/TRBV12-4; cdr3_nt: TGTGCCAGCAGAGTGGGACAGGGGAACACTGAAGCTTTCTTT; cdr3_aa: CASRVGQGNTEAFF
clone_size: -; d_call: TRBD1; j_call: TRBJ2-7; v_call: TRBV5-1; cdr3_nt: TGCGCCAGCAGCTTGGATCAACAGGGGTCCCTCTCCTACGAGCAGTACTTC; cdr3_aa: CASSLDQQGSLSYEQYF
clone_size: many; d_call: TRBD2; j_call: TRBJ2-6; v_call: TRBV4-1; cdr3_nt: TGCGCCAGCAGCTTGTACGGGGGGACGAGCTCTGGGGCCAACGTCCTGACTTTC; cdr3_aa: CASSLYGGTSSGANVLTF
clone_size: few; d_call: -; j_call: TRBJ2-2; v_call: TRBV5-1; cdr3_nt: TGCGCCAGCAGCTTGGTAGGGGGGCGTCAGACCGGGGAGCTGTTTTTT; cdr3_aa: CASSLVGGRQTGELFF
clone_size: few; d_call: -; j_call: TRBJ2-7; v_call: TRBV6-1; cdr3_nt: TGTGCCAGCAGTGGGGGGTTGCGGACTACCTACGAGCAGTACTTC; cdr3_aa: CASSGGLRTTYEQYF
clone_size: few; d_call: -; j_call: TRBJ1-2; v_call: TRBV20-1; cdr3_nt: TGCAGTGCTAGAAACTCGGAAAACTATGGCTACACCTTC; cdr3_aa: CSARNSENYGYTF
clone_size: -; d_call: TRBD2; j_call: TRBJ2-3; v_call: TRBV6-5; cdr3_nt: TGTGCCAGCAGTTATAGGCGGGAGCGGACAGATACGCAGTATTTT; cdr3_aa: CASSYRRERTDTQYF
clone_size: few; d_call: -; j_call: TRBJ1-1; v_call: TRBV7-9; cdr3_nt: TGTGCCAGCAGCCGTGAGGGGGGGTCAATGAACACTGAAGCTTTCTTT; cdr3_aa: CASSREGGSMNTEAFF
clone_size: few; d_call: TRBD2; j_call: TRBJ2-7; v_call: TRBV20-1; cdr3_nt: TGCAGTGCTAGACTAGCGGGAGTGACCTCAGGACACGAGCAGTACTTC; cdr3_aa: CSARLAGVTSGHEQYF
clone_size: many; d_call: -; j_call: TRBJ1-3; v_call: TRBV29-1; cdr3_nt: TGCAGCGTTGCAGAGAGCTCTGGAAACACCATATATTTT; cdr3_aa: CSVAESSGNTIYF
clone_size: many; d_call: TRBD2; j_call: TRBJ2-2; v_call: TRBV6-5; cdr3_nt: TGTGCCAGCAGTTACGCGGGAGGGAGCACCGGGGAGCTGTTTTTT; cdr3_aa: CASSYAGGSTGELFF
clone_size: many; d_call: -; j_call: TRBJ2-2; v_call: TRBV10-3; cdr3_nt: TGTGCCATCAGGGATCGGGACACCACGGGGGAGCTGTTTTTT; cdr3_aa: CAIRDRDTTGELFF
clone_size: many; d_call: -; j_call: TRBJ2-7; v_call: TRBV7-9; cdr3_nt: TGTGCCAGCAGCTTGACCTACGAGCAGTACTTC; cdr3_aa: CASSLTYEQYF
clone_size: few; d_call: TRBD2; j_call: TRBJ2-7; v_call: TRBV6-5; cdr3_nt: TGTGCCAGCAGTTACTCCAAGCGGGGGAGCTCCTACGAGCAGTACTTC; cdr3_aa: CASSYSKRGSSYEQYF
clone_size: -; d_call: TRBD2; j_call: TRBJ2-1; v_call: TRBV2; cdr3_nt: TGTGCCAGCAGCGGGACTAGCGGGTACTCCTACAATGTGCAGTTCTTC; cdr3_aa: CASSGTSGYSYNVQFF
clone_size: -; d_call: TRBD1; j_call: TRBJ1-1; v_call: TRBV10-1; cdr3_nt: TGCGCCAGCAGTGACCCGGGACAGCTGAACACTGAAGCTTTCTTT; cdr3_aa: CASSDPGQLNTEAFF
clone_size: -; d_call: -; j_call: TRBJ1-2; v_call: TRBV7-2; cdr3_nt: TGTGCCAGCTACCTCGGGGGGTATGCAAACTATGGCTACACCTTC; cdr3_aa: CASYLGGYANYGYTF
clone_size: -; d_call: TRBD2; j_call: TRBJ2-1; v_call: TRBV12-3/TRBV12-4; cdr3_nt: TGTGCCAGCGGATTAGCGGGGGGGAACAATGAGCAGTTCTTC; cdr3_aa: CASGLAGGNNEQFF
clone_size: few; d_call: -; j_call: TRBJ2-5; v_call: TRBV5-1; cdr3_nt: TGCGCCAGCAGCAAAGGGACTGAGAGTAGGGAGACCCAGTACTTC; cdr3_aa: CASSKGTESRETQYF